One and the same sample provided the 26 T cell receptor beta chains below, sequenced in a study of cytomegalovirus exposure and HLA in healthy donors. This PCR relied on a set of 60 Vbeta primers and 13 Jbeta primers. Clones were read by immunoSEQ multiplex PCR, and TCRdb kept only the in-frame ones, dropping some. Altogether some 100,000 clones are present, approximately 72% being singletons, with the ten largest covering about 1.9%. The sequenced material came from PBMCs. These receptors were collected from a woman in her forties in good health and CMV-seronegative.

The rearrangement uses TRBV10-1 and TRBJ2-7; TRBD2 aligns across 11 bases. V was pared by 4 bases and J by 0 bases, with 5 bases of the junction left unmatched. This CDR3 spans 16 amino acids. CDR1 and CDR2 (germline): WNHNN, SYGVQD (reference sequence). The CDR3: CASSGTLAGVSYEQYF. The CDR3 DNA follows: TGCGCCAGCAGTGGGACACTAGCGGGAGTCTCCTACGAGCAGTACTTC.

This clone has only one observation. The germline gene is not matched at one end of the junction; a read error may be the cause. The genes are TRBV7-9 and TRBJ2-5, with D unclear. The assigned J gene may be wrong: the sequence end matches TRBJ2-7 better. The CDR3 loop spans 10 amino acids. Per germline, CDR1 SEHNR and CDR2 FQNEAQ (reference sequence). The CDR3 DNA reads TGTTCCAGTGGGTACTACGAGCAGTACTTC. This gives the protein CSSGYYEQYF.

The chain is built from TRBV9 and TRBJ2-3, with 8 bases matching TRBD2. Trimming at V came to 4 bases and at J to 0 bases, leaving 10 bases not matched to a gene. Germline assignment: CDR1 SGDLS and CDR2 YYNGEE. This CDR3 spans 17 amino acids. The CDR3 DNA is TGTGCCAGCAGCCCCTGGGGTAGCGGGGCTAGCACAGATACGCAGTATTTT. This gives the protein CASSPWGSGASTDTQYF.

This chain links TRBV30 with TRBJ1-1, with 11 bases identical to TRBD1. V lost 8 bases, J lost 1 base, and 6 bases stayed unmatched. The CDR3 is 14 amino acids. Germline V gives CDR1 GTSNPN, CDR2 SVGIG (reference sequence). The CDR3 loop reads CAGQGARGNTEAFF. CDR3 coding DNA: TGTGCCGGACAGGGGGCGCGAGGGAACACTGAAGCTTTCTTT.

This clone was picked up a small number of times. This chain connects TRBV7-2 to TRBJ2-3; D gene uncertain. Between the trimmed V and J ends, which lost 0 bases and 1 base, there was a span of 5 bases. The germline V gene has CDR1 SGHTA and CDR2 FQGNSA. CDR3 length equals 14 residues. CDR3 sequence reads: CASSLAGRTDTQYF. The CDR3 bases are TGTGCCAGCAGCTTAGCGGGCCGCACAGATACGCAGTATTTT.

In its sample, this clone was seen a few times. The chain uses TRBV11-2 and TRBJ2-5, with 7 bases matching TRBD2. The DNA end is a closer match to TRBJ2-7, so the J assignment may be wrong. This CDR3 is built from 14 residues. Germline CDR1 reads SGHAT; CDR2 reads FQNNGV. CDR3 in DNA: TGTGCCAGCAGCATCTCTAGCGGAAAATACGAGCAGTACTTC. Protein sequence: CASSISSGKYEQYF.

The V gene is TRBV30, the J gene TRBJ1-4, with TRBD1 identical over 8 bases. The length of the CDR3 is 14 residues. Germline CDR1 GTSNPN, CDR2 SVGIG (reference sequence). V lost 1 base and J lost 8; bases outside the gene matches: 6. The CDR3 here is CAWSGNRGSEKLFF. CDR3 sequence (DNA): TGTGCCTGGAGTGGAAACAGGGGGAGCGAAAAACTGTTTTTT.

J is TRBJ2-1 and V is TRBV9, with 10 bases matching TRBD2. After removal of 4 bases from V and 0 bases from J, the junction contained 16 bases not matched to a gene. The CDR3 runs to 20 residues. The germline CDR1 and CDR2 sequences are SGDLS and YYNGEE. The CDR3 region is CASSHPRAAGGRSSYNEQFF. The CDR3, as DNA: TGTGCCAGCAGCCACCCCCGGGCAGCGGGGGGGAGAAGCTCCTACAATGAGCAGTTCTTC. Full variable domain (remainder filled in from reference TRBV9 and TRBJ2-1): DSGVTQTPKHLITATGQRVTLRCSPRSGDLSVYWYQQSLDQGLQFLIQYYNGEERAKGNILERFSAQQFPDLHSELNLSSLELGDSALYFCASSHPRAAGGRSSYNEQFFGPGTRLTVL.

The chain has TRBV27 and TRBJ2-1; TRBD1 aligns across 9 bases. Germline V gives CDR1 MNHEY, CDR2 SMNVEV (reference sequence). CDR3 length: 16 amino acids. Trimming removed 8 bases from V and 4 bases from J; junction bases left unmatched: 12. The CDR3 sequence is CASYSTRTGAYNEQFF. For the CDR3, the DNA is TGTGCCAGCTACTCTACCCGGACAGGGGCATACAATGAGCAGTTCTTC.

The chain combines TRBV4-1 with TRBJ1-2; tentative D call: TRBD1 (6 bases). Trimming shortened V by 4 bases and J by 5 bases, and 17 bases separated the two germline ends. Per germline, CDR1 MGHRA and CDR2 YSYEKL. This CDR3 is built from 15 residues. This CDR3 reads CASSPHLDSRYGYTF. The CDR3 DNA is TGCGCCAGCAGCCCCCATTTGGACAGTCGATATGGCTACACCTTC.

The table lists this clone with a count of one. The chain joins TRBV2 to TRBJ2-1; 11 bases agree with TRBD2. The CDR3 is 15 amino acids. The V gene's germline CDR1 is SNHLY and CDR2 FYNNEI. V shed 6 bases and J 7 bases; nucleotides not matched to a gene: 8. The CDR3 protein is CASRNKTSGINEQFF. The DNA of the CDR3 is TGTGCCAGCAGAAACAAGACTAGCGGGATAAATGAGCAGTTCTTC.

This chain uses TRBV5-1 with TRBJ2-5, with TRBD1 identical over 9 bases. This CDR3 is built from 14 residues. J gave up 11 bases and V 4 bases, and 12 bases lay outside the gene matches. Germline V CDR1 and CDR2: SGHRS, YFSETQ. The CDR3 is CASSEGQGPGAQYF. The CDR3 nucleotides are TGCGCCAGCAGCGAGGGACAGGGCCCCGGGGCGCAGTACTTC. The full variable domain, with the rest looked up from reference TRBV5-1 and TRBJ2-5, is KAGVTQTPRYLIKTRGQQVTLSCSPISGHRSVSWYQQTPGQGLQFLFEYFSETQRNKGNFPGRFSGRQFSNSRSEMNVSTLELGDSALYLCASSEGQGPGAQYFGPGTRLLVL.

The V and J genes are TRBV18 and TRBJ1-1; D remains ambiguous. The CDR3 has 13 residues. Trimming took 3 bases from V and 3 from J, leaving 8 bases between them. Germline CDR1 reads KGHSH; CDR2 reads LQKENI. CDR3 region: CASSPHADTEAFF. The CDR3 DNA reads as TGTGCCAGCTCACCCCATGCGGACACTGAAGCTTTCTTT.

The chain joins TRBV7-9 to TRBJ1-3; D is unresolved. The CDR3 extends over 18 amino acids. The V end lost 0 bases, the J end lost 0 bases, and 15 bases lay between the germline ends. CDR1 is SEHNR and CDR2 is FQNEAQ in the germline V gene (reference sequence). The CDR3 sequence is CASSLAVGKSSSGNTIYF. The CDR3, as DNA: TGTGCCAGCAGCTTAGCGGTCGGGAAGTCCAGCTCTGGAAACACCATATATTTT. The full variable domain, rest sourced from reference TRBV7-9 and TRBJ1-3, is DTGVSQNPRHKITKRGQNVTFRCDPISEHNRLYWYRQTLGQGPEFLTYFQNEAQLEKSRLLSDRFSAERPKGSFSTLEIQRTEQGDSAMYLCASSLAVGKSSSGNTIYFGEGSWLTVV.

The chain recombines TRBV6-1 with TRBJ2-2; 11 positions agree with TRBD2. J lost 6 bases, V lost 1 base, and 1 base had no gene match. Per germline, CDR1 MNHNS and CDR2 SASEGT. The CDR3 runs 15 residues. The CDR3 nucleotides are TGTGCCAGCAGTGAAGATAGCGGGGGGGCCGGGGAGCTGTTTTTT. Protein sequence: CASSEDSGGAGELFF.

The chain joins TRBV6-1 to TRBJ1-1; no clear D gene. This CDR3 spans 12 amino acids. Trimming shortened V by 6 bases and J by 8 bases, and 13 bases separated the two germline ends. Per the germline V gene, CDR1 is MNHNS and CDR2 is SASEGT. In DNA, the CDR3 is TGTGCCAGCAGGGCCAGAATACCCGAAGCTTTCTTT. Residues: CASRARIPEAFF.

For the CDR3, the DNA is TGTGCCAGCAGCTCGGAGATGAACACTGAAGCTTTCTTT. Its translation is CASSSEMNTEAFF. The rearrangement links TRBV11-2 to TRBJ1-1; D is unresolved. From germline, CDR1 is SGHAT and CDR2 FQNNGV. The CDR3 length is 13 residues. The ends were cut back, 4 bases at V and 0 bases at J, with 6 bases in the middle.

This clone has just a few counts. The chain uses TRBV4-3 and TRBJ1-1; 7 bases line up with TRBD1. CDR3 size: 15 residues. The germline gives CDR1 LGHNA, CDR2 YSLEER. Losses at the gene ends were 3 bases for V and 4 bases for J; bases not matched to a gene: 8. The CDR3: CASSHGTVGSTEAFF. In DNA, the CDR3 is TGCGCCAGCAGCCACGGGACAGTAGGGAGCACTGAAGCTTTCTTT.

The gene calls are TRBV2 and TRBJ2-2; D gene ambiguous. The length of the CDR3 is 15 residues. The germline V gene encodes CDR1 SNHLY and CDR2 FYNNEI. V was clipped by 6 bases and J by 0 bases, with 11 bases between them. CDR3 nucleotide sequence: TGTGCCAGCAGCCCCCTAGTAACGAACACCGGGGAGCTGTTTTTT. Amino acids: CASSPLVTNTGELFF.

V is TRBV30 and J is TRBJ1-3; possible D gene TRBD1, 5 bases. The V gene lost 4 bases and the J gene lost 0 bases, with 19 bases spanning the gap. Germline CDR1 GTSNPN, CDR2 SVGIG (reference sequence). This CDR3 comprises 17 residues. CDR3 coding DNA: TGTGCCTGGACTCTCGGACATATGTTAAGCTCTGGAAACACCATATATTTT. As protein: CAWTLGHMLSSGNTIYF.

The chain links TRBV7-9 to TRBJ2-7; tentatively, D is TRBD1 (6 bases). The CDR3 extends over 14 amino acids. Trimming stripped 3 bases from V and 6 bases from J, with 15 bases between. Germline loops: CDR1 SEHNR, CDR2 FQNEAQ (reference sequence). The CDR3 loop is CASSLGDTTREQYF. CDR3 nucleotides: TGTGCCAGCAGCTTGGGGGACACCACACGCGAGCAGTACTTC.

This chain links TRBV2 with TRBJ2-2; weak D call: TRBD1 (6 bases). Germline V gives CDR1 SNHLY, CDR2 FYNNEI. This CDR3 spans 13 amino acids. Trimming cost V 8 bases and J 3 bases, with 10 bases left between them. The CDR3 is CASGQGHTGELFF. As DNA, the CDR3 is TGTGCCAGCGGCCAGGGGCACACCGGGGAGCTGTTTTTT.

The chain couples TRBV27 to TRBJ2-7; D unresolved. The germline V gene has CDR1 MNHEY and CDR2 SMNVEV (reference sequence). The CDR3 loop spans 13 amino acids. Trimming removed 2 bases at V and 4 bases at J, with 9 bases between. DNA for the CDR3: TGTGCCAGCAGTTTAGGGCCGAGTTACGAGCAGTACTTC. The encoded protein is CASSLGPSYEQYF.

V gene TRBV4-1 combines with J gene TRBJ2-7, with a weak D call TRBD2 (5 bases). CDR1 MGHRA and CDR2 YSYEKL come from the germline V gene. The CDR3 is 14 amino acids. V lost 0 bases and J lost 2, with 8 bases in between. This CDR3 reads CASSQDDGTYEQYF. The CDR3 DNA follows: TGCGCCAGCAGCCAAGATGACGGGACCTACGAGCAGTACTTC.

The chain combines TRBV28 with TRBJ2-7; 7 bases match TRBD2. The junction had 12 bases not matched to a gene; V was cut back by 7 bases and J by 3 bases. The length of the CDR3 is 15 residues. Germline-derived CDR1 and CDR2 are MDHEN and SYDVKM. CDR3 sequence reads: CASITPSGNRYEQYF. DNA for the CDR3: TGTGCCAGCATTACACCCAGCGGGAACCGCTACGAGCAGTACTTC. Combining the CDR3 with reference TRBV28 and TRBJ2-7 gives the whole variable domain DVKVTQSSRYLVKRTGEKVFLECVQDMDHENMFWYRQDPGLGLRLIYFSYDVKMKEKGDIPEGYSVSREKKERFSLILESASTNQTSMYLCASITPSGNRYEQYFGPGTRLTVT.

This chain connects TRBV30 to TRBJ1-5, with TRBD1 as a possible D gene (5 bases). The CDR3 covers 16 residues. Germline V gives CDR1 GTSNPN, CDR2 SVGIG (reference sequence). The V and J ends lost 1 base and 3 bases respectively, with 16 bases between them. CDR3 amino acids: CAWSGLGGDVNQPQHF. CDR3 DNA: TGTGCCTGGAGTGGGCTGGGGGGAGACGTCAATCAGCCCCAGCATTTT.